Described below is a single T cell receptor (beta chain) sequence and its context. Its antigen is as yet unknown. The sample originates from a study of blood T cells in healthy people across ages. Findings and limits, study-wide: Among long-lived donors, naive CD4+ cells were more numerous and diversity higher than in aged donors.

Then a second PCR, running about 6 to 11 cycles, was carried out with a sample-barcoded 5' primer and a J-beta primer mix. TCRdb analysed the 5' RACE reads with MiXCR anew, one entry per CDR3 protein. The table records around 1.5 million distinct CDR3 sequences, around 59% of them present only once. The length of the CDR3 is 14 residues. Germline trimming cut 2 bases from V and 4 bases from J; bases unmatched to any gene: 7. The germline CDR1 and CDR2 sequences are SQVTM and ANQGSEA. The J gene is TRBJ1-2, the V gene TRBV29-1, with 7 bases fitting TRBD1. The receptor comes from a man younger than 30 in good health. The sample consisted of blood. The CDR3 is CSVESEAGGYGYTF. The CDR3 DNA sequence: TGCAGCGTTGAATCGGAGGCAGGGGGCTATGGCTACACCTTC. Variable domain in full (rest from reference TRBV29-1 and TRBJ1-2): SAVISQKPSRDICQRGTSLTIQCQVDSQVTMMFWYRQQPGQSLTLIATANQGSEATYESGFVIDKFPISRPNLTFSTLTVSNMSPEDSSIYLCSVESEAGGYGYTFGSGTRLTVV.